Listed here is a single T cell receptor beta chain. Between the trimmed V and J ends, which lost 4 bases and 2 bases, there was a span of 14 bases. The CDR3 runs to 14 residues. Germline V gene lookup returns CDR1 DFQATT and CDR2 SNEGSKA (reference sequence). The data belong to a study of blood T cells in healthy people across ages. Sample-barcoded 5' priming and a J-beta primer mix drove a second PCR of 7 to 11 cycles. One entry per CDR3 protein results from TCRdb running MiXCR on the 5' RACE reads. In the table there are just over 800,000 distinct CDR3 sequences, approximately 59% of which are singletons.

The chain links TRBV20-1 to TRBJ1-2; tentative D call: TRBD1 (6 bases). Sequenced: blood. The TCR sequence derives from a man younger than 45 in good health. CDR3: CSATLSQGNYGYTF. The CDR3 nucleotides read TGCAGTGCTACGCTGAGCCAGGGGAACTATGGCTACACCTTC.